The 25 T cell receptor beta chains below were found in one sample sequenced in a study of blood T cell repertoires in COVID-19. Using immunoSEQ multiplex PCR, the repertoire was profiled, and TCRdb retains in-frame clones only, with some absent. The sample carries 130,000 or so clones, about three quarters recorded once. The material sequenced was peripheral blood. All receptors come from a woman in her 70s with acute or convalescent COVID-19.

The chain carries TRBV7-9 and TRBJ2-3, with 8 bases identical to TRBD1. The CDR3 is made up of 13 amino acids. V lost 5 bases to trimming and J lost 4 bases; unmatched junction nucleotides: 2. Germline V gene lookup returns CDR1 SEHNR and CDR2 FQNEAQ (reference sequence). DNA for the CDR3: TGTGCCAGCAGCCGGACAGGGTCAGATACGCAGTATTTT. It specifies CASSRTGSDTQYF.

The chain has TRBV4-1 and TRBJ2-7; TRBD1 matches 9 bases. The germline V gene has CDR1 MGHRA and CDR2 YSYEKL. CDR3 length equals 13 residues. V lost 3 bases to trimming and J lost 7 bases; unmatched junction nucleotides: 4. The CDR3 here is CASSHRTGEEQYF. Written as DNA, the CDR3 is TGCGCCAGCAGCCACCGGACAGGGGAAGAGCAGTACTTC.

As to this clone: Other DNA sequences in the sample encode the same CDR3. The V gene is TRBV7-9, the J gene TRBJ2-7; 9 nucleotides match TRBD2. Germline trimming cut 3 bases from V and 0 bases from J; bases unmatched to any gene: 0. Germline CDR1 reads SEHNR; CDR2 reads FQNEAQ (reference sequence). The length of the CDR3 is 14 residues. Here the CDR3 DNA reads TGTGCCAGCAGCTTGGGACTAGCCTCCTACGAGCAGTACTTC. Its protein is CASSLGLASYEQYF.

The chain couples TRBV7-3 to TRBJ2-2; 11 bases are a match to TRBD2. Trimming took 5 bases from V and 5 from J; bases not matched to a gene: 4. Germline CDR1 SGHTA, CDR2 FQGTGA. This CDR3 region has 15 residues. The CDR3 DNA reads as TGTGCCAGCAGCCCGGCTAGCGGGAGGACCGGGGAGCTGTTTTTT. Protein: CASSPASGRTGELFF.

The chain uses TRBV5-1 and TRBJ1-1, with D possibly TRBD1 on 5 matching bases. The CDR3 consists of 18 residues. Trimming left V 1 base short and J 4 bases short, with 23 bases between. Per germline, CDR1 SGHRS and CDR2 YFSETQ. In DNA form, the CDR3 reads TGCGCCAGCAGCTTGCTGACAGCTACTTGGGGGGGAAGCACTGAAGCTTTCTTT. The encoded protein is CASSLLTATWGGSTEAFF.

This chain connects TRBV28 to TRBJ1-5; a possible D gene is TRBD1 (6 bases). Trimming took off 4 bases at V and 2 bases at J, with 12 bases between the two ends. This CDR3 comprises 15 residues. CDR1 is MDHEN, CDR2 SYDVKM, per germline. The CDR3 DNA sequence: TGTGCCAGCAGTTCGCAGGGGATACGCAATCAGCCCCAGCATTTT. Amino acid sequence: CASSSQGIRNQPQHF.

CDR3 coding DNA: TGTGCCAGCACTAGGACTAGCGGACGCTCCTACGAGCAGTACTTC. Its protein product is CASTRTSGRSYEQYF. V is TRBV25-1 and J is TRBJ2-7; 10 nucleotides agree with TRBD2. The germline V gene has CDR1 MGHDK and CDR2 SYGVNS. J lost 0 bases, V lost 7 bases, and 6 bases had no gene match. The CDR3 extends over 15 amino acids.

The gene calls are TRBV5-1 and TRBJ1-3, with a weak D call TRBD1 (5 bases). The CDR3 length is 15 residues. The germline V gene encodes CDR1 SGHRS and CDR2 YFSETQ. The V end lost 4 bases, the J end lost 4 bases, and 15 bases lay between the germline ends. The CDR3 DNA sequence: TGCGCCAGCAGCCGACTCTGGGGCGCGGGAAACACCATATATTTT. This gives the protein CASSRLWGAGNTIYF.

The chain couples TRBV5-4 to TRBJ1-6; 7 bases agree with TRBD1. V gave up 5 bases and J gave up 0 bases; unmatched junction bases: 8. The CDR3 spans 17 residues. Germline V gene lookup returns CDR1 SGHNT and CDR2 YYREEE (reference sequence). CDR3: CASRRETGSSYNSPLHF. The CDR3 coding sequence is TGTGCCAGCAGGAGAGAGACAGGGAGCTCCTATAATTCACCCCTCCACTTT.

The CDR3 nucleotides read TGTGCCAGCAGCTCCAACCCCGGACAGGCACACACCATATATTTT. This codes for CASSSNPGQAHTIYF. The chain employs TRBV7-9 and TRBJ1-3; 7 nucleotides line up with TRBD1. The V segment lost 4 bases and the J segment 8 bases; nucleotides outside the gene matches: 11. Germline-derived CDR1 and CDR2 are SEHNR and FQNEAQ (reference sequence). The CDR3 has 15 amino acids. Filled out from reference TRBV7-9 and TRBJ1-3, the complete variable domain reads DTGVSQNPRHKITKRGQNVTFRCDPISEHNRLYWYRQTLGQGPEFLTYFQNEAQLEKSRLLSDRFSAERPKGSFSTLEIQRTEQGDSAMYLCASSSNPGQAHTIYFGEGSWLTVV.

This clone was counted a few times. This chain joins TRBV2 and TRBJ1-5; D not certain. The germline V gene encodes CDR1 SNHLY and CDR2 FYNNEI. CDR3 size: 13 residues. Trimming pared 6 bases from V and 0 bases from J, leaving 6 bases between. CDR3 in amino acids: CASRSNSNQPQHF. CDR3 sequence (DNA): TGTGCCAGCAGGTCTAATAGCAATCAGCCCCAGCATTTT.

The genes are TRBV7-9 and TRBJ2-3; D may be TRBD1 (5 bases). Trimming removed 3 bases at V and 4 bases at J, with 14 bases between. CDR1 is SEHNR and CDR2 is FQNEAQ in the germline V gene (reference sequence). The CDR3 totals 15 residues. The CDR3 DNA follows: TGTGCCAGCAGCTTTATGACAGTCCTGGCAGATACGCAGTATTTT. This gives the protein CASSFMTVLADTQYF.

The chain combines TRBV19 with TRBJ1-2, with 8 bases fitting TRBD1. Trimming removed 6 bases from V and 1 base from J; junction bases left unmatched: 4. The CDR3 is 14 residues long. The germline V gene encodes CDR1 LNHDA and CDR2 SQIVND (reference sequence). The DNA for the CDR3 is TGTGCCAGTAGCACCGGACAGGGTAACTATGGCTACACCTTC. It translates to CASSTGQGNYGYTF.

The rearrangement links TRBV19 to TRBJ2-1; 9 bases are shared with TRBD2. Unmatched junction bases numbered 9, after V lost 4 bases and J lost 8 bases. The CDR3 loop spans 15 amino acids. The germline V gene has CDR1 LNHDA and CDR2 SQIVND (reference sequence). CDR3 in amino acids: CASSTQAGGPHEQFF. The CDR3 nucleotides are TGTGCCAGTAGTACTCAGGCGGGGGGGCCCCATGAGCAGTTCTTC.

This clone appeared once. The DNA of the CDR3 is TGTGCCAGCAGCGCCGACACTGGCCTTCAGTACTTC. Amino acids: CASSADTGLQYF. The chain is built from TRBV9 and TRBJ2-4; D is undetermined. The CDR3 runs to 12 residues. V was shortened by 3 bases and J by 11 bases, with 12 bases between the two germline ends. Germline CDR1 SGDLS, CDR2 YYNGEE.

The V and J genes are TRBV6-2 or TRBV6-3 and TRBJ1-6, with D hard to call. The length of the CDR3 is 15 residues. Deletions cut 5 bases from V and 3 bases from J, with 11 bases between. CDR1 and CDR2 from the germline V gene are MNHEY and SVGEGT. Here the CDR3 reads CASSATPNYNSPLHF. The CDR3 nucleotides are TGTGCCAGCAGTGCGACTCCTAACTATAATTCACCCCTCCACTTT.

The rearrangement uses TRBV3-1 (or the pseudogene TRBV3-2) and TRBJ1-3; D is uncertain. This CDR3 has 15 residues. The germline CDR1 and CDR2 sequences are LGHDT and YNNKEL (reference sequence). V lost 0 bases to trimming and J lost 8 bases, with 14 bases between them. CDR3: CASSQDRETVHTIYF. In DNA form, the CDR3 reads TGTGCCAGCAGCCAAGACCGGGAAACAGTACACACCATATATTTT.

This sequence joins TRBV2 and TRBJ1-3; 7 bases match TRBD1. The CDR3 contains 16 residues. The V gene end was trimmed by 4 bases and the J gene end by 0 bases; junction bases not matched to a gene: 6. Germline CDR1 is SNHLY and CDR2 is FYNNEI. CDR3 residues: CASSADRLYSGNTIYF. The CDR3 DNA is TGTGCCAGCAGTGCGGACAGGCTGTACTCTGGAAACACCATATATTTT.

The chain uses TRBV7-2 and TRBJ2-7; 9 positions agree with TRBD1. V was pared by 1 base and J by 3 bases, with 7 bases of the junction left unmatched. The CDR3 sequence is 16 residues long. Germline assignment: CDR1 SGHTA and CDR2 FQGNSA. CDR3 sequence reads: CASSLDRMTGGYEQYF. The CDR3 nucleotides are TGTGCCAGCAGCTTAGATCGCATGACAGGGGGCTACGAGCAGTACTTC.

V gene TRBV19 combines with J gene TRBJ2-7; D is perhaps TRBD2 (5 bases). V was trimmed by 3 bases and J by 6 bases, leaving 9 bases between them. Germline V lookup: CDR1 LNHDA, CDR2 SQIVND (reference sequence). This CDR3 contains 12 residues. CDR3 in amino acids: CASSIKRSEQYF. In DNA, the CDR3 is TGTGCCAGTAGTATTAAGCGGAGCGAGCAGTACTTC. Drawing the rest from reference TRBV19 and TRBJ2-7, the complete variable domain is DGGITQSPKYLFRKEGQNVTLSCEQNLNHDAMYWYRQDPGQGLRLIYYSQIVNDFQKGDIAEGYSVSREKKESFPLTVTSAQKNPTAFYLCASSIKRSEQYFGPGTRLTVT.

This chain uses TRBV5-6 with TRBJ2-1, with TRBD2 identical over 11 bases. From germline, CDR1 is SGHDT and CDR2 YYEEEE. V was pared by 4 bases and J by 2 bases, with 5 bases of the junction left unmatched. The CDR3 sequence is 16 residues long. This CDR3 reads CASSRISGRAYNEQFF. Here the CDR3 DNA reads TGTGCCAGCAGCAGAATTAGCGGGAGGGCCTACAATGAGCAGTTCTTC. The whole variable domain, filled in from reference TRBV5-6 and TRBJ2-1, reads DAGVTQSPTHLIKTRGQQVTLRCSPKSGHDTVSWYQQALGQGPQFIFQYYEEEERQRGNFPDRFSGHQFPNYSSELNVNALLLGDSALYLCASSRISGRAYNEQFFGPGTRLTVL.

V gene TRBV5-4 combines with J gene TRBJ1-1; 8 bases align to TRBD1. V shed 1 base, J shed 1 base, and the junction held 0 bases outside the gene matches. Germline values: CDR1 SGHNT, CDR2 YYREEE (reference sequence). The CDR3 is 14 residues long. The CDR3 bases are TGTGCCAGCAGCTTGACAGGGGGGAACACTGAAGCTTTCTTT. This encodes CASSLTGGNTEAFF.

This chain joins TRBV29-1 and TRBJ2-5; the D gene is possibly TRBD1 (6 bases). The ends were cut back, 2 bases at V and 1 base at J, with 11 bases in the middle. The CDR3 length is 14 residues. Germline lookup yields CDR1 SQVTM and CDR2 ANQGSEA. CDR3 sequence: CSVEPGQRQETQYF. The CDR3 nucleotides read TGCAGCGTTGAACCTGGACAGCGCCAAGAGACCCAGTACTTC.

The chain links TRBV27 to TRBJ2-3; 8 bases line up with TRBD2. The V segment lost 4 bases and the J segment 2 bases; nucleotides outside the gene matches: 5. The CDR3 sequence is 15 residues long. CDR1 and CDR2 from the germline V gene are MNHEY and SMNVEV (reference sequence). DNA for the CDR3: TGTGCCAGCAGTTCCAAAGCGGGAGTCACAGATACGCAGTATTTT. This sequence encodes CASSSKAGVTDTQYF.

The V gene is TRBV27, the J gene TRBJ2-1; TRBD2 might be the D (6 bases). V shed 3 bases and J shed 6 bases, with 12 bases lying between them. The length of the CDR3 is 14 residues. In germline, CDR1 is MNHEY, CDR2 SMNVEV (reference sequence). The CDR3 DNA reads TGTGCCAGCAGTTTCGGGGGTGGAGGCAATGAGCAGTTCTTC. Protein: CASSFGGGGNEQFF.